Below are 24 T cell receptor beta chains sequenced from a single sample in a study of spatial heterogeneity in lung cancer. Study-wide findings and caveats: Mutation tallies in tumors tracked expanded intratumoral alpha and beta TCR counts.

The time point: sample taken at primary tumor resection. Each CDR3 protein gets one entry after TCRdb re-called the 5' RACE reads with MiXCR. The data show 8,000 to 9,000 distinct CDR3 sequences, with over 9.5% seen just once and around 12% held by the top ten. The antigens for these receptors are not known. The sequences come from lung tumor tissue, collected at surgery. The source is a male donor with early-stage non-small cell lung cancer.

Ten or more counts support this clonotype. The genes are TRBV9 and TRBJ2-7; 10 bases are shared with TRBD1. In germline, CDR1 is SGDLS, CDR2 YYNGEE. V shed 4 bases and J 0 bases; nucleotides not matched to a gene: 7. The CDR3 has 16 residues. For the CDR3, the DNA is TGTGCCAGCAGCACCGGGACAGGGGCATCCTCCTACGAGCAGTACTTC. Amino acids: CASSTGTGASSYEQYF.

This clonotype was counted many times. The V and J genes are TRBV20-1 and TRBJ2-5, with 9 bases fitting TRBD2. CDR1 is DFQATT and CDR2 is SNEGSKA in the germline V gene (reference sequence). The CDR3 loop spans 14 amino acids. V was clipped by 3 bases and J by 4 bases; unmatched bases: 6. The CDR3 here is CSARGAGGRETQYF. The CDR3 DNA reads TGCAGTGCTAGGGGAGCGGGAGGACGAGAGACCCAGTACTTC.

This clonotype was observed many times. The rearrangement uses TRBV6-5 and TRBJ2-1; no clear D. This CDR3 is built from 12 residues. The germline V and J ends were trimmed by 0 bases and 12 bases, with 9 bases remaining between them. Germline V gene sequence: CDR1 MNHEY, CDR2 SVGAGI. In DNA, the CDR3 is TGTGCCAGCAGTTACTCTGACGGTGGGCAGTTCTTC. Translation gives CASSYSDGGQFF.

This clonotype is medium-sized by share. V and J are TRBV20-1 and TRBJ2-3, with a tentative D call TRBD2 (6 bases). The CDR3 runs to 15 residues. Trimming took off 3 bases at V and 4 bases at J, with 17 bases between the two ends. Germline loops: CDR1 DFQATT, CDR2 SNEGSKA (reference sequence). The CDR3 region has the DNA TGCAGTGCTAGTGGAGGGGTTTGGAGCCCAGATACGCAGTATTTT. Protein product: CSASGGVWSPDTQYF.

The table lists this clonotype with many counts. The V gene is TRBV5-1, the J gene TRBJ2-1; no firm D call. Germline lookup yields CDR1 SGHRS and CDR2 YFSETQ. Trimming left V 0 bases short and J 6 bases short, with 10 bases between. The CDR3 is 14 residues long. The CDR3, as DNA: TGCGCCAGCAGCTTGGATAGAACGGGCAATGAGCAGTTCTTC. It specifies CASSLDRTGNEQFF. Full variable domain (rest looked up from reference TRBV5-1 and TRBJ2-1): KAGVTQTPRYLIKTRGQQVTLSCSPISGHRSVSWYQQTPGQGLQFLFEYFSETQRNKGNFPGRFSGRQFSNSRSEMNVSTLELGDSALYLCASSLDRTGNEQFFGPGTRLTVL.

There are many counts of this clonotype. This chain uses TRBV28 with TRBJ2-7; D may be TRBD1 (6 bases). Germline V gene sequence: CDR1 MDHEN, CDR2 SYDVKM. CDR3 size: 13 residues. The germline V and J ends were trimmed by 8 bases and 3 bases, with 14 bases remaining between them. CDR3 nucleotides: TGTGCCAGCCGACGACAGGCCGGCTACGAGCAGTACGTC. It encodes CASRRQAGYEQYV.

The table lists this clonotype with many counts. V gene TRBV6-5 combines with J gene TRBJ2-4, with 8 bases fitting TRBD1. Germline V lookup: CDR1 MNHEY, CDR2 SVGAGI. This CDR3 has 15 residues. Trimming cost V 6 bases and J 3 bases; bases outside gene matches: 7. The DNA for the CDR3 is TGTGCCAGCAGCCCGGACAGGGCAGTCAAAAACATTCAGTACTTC. This codes for CASSPDRAVKNIQYF.

This clonotype was counted many times. The chain combines TRBV20-1 with TRBJ1-1, with D possibly matching TRBD1 (6 bases). CDR1 and CDR2 from the germline V gene are DFQATT and SNEGSKA (reference sequence). Trimming stripped 6 bases from V and 4 bases from J, with 21 bases between. The CDR3 is 15 amino acids. The CDR3 sequence: CSAAVGGSGATEAFF. As DNA, the CDR3 is TGCAGTGCCGCAGTGGGGGGGTCAGGGGCCACTGAAGCTTTCTTT.

This clonotype was seen repeatedly, ten times or more. V gene TRBV20-1 combines with J gene TRBJ2-3; TRBD1 or TRBD2 may be the D gene (5 bases each). The CDR3 runs 11 residues. In germline, CDR1 is DFQATT, CDR2 SNEGSKA (reference sequence). CDR3 nucleotides: TGCGGTGGGGGATTCACAGATACGCAGTATTTT. It translates to CGGGFTDTQYF.

This clonotype was recorded at least ten times. In DNA form, the CDR3 reads TGTGCCAGCAGTCACAACACTGAAGCTTTCTTT. This gives the protein CASSHNTEAFF. The V gene is TRBV25-1, the J gene TRBJ1-1; D not certain. Trimming removed 5 bases at V and 2 bases at J, with 3 bases between. CDR3 length: 11 amino acids. The V gene's germline CDR1 is MGHDK and CDR2 SYGVNS.

By sample share, this clonotype is medium-sized. The J gene is TRBJ2-3, the V gene TRBV7-2; a possible D gene is TRBD2 (6 bases). V lost 3 bases, J lost 0 bases, and 10 bases lay in between. Germline V lookup: CDR1 SGHTA, CDR2 FQGNSA. The length of the CDR3 is 15 residues. CDR3 nucleotide sequence: TGTGCCAGCAGCTTGGAGGGTCACAGCACAGATACGCAGTATTTT. Protein: CASSLEGHSTDTQYF.

In this sample, this clonotype is medium-sized. The genes are TRBV12-3 or TRBV12-4 and TRBJ2-5, with D perhaps matching TRBD2 (5 bases). V gave up 3 bases and J gave up 2 bases, with 10 bases separating them. This CDR3 has 14 amino acids. The DNA for the CDR3 is TGTGCCAGCAGTTTGCGAGCGGCTCAAGAGACCCAGTACTTC. Its translation: CASSLRAAQETQYF.

This clonotype is termed medium-sized. The chain is built from TRBV30 and TRBJ1-4; no firm D call. CDR1 GTSNPN and CDR2 SVGIG come from the germline V gene (reference sequence). Trimming removed 2 bases at V and 6 bases at J, with 16 bases between. This CDR3 is built from 15 residues. CDR3 coding DNA: TGTGCCTGGAGTAGCGGATCCCTGTGGTATGAAAAACTGTTTTTT. Protein sequence: CAWSSGSLWYEKLFF.

The table lists this clonotype with many counts. The chain combines TRBV27 with TRBJ2-7, with D hard to call. V was clipped by 1 base and J by 2 bases, with 3 bases between them. Germline V gene data show CDR1 as MNHEY and CDR2 as SMNVEV (reference sequence). The CDR3 consists of 12 residues. The CDR3 spells CASSLYTYEQYF. In nucleotides, the CDR3 is TGTGCCAGCAGTTTATACACCTACGAGCAGTACTTC.

This clonotype was observed many times. V usage is TRBV6-5 and J usage is TRBJ2-3; a weak D match, TRBD1 (6 bases). V lost 7 bases to trimming and J lost 1 base, with 12 bases between them. CDR1 and CDR2 (germline): MNHEY, SVGAGI. The CDR3 has 14 amino acids. The CDR3, as DNA: TGTGCCAGCAACAGGGACCCAGGCACAGATACGCAGTATTTT. The encoded protein is CASNRDPGTDTQYF.

At least ten counts were recorded for this clonotype. This CDR3 is CAWSPRQGVADTQYF. Here the CDR3 DNA reads TGTGCCTGGAGTCCCCGGCAGGGGGTAGCAGATACGCAGTATTTT. The chain has TRBV30 and TRBJ2-3, with 7 bases fitting TRBD1. CDR3 length equals 15 residues. CDR1 and CDR2 from the germline V gene are GTSNPN and SVGIG (reference sequence). The V and J ends lost 2 bases and 4 bases, in that order; junction bases with no gene match: 9.

Many counts were recorded for this clonotype. V usage is TRBV20-1 and J usage is TRBJ1-2; TRBD1 matches 7 bases. V lost 6 bases and J lost 3; bases outside the gene matches: 16. The germline gives CDR1 DFQATT, CDR2 SNEGSKA (reference sequence). The CDR3 length is 16 residues. The CDR3 nucleotides are TGCAGTGCCATAAAACAGGGGACAGATTTATACTATGGCTACACCTTC. Its translation is CSAIKQGTDLYYGYTF.

This clonotype was picked up many times. V is TRBV5-6 and J is TRBJ2-7; the match to TRBD1 covers 9 bases. The CDR3 sequence is 13 residues long. Germline loops: CDR1 SGHDT, CDR2 YYEEEE. The J segment lost 6 bases and the V segment lost 0 bases, leaving 1 base of the junction unmatched. CDR3 nucleotides: TGTGCCAGCAGCTTGGAGACAGGGGGCGAGCAGTACTTC. Its protein product is CASSLETGGEQYF.

V usage is TRBV10-1 and J usage is TRBJ2-1, with TRBD2 identical over 9 bases. With V trimmed by 2 bases and J by 4 bases, 9 bases remained unmatched. This CDR3 is 17 amino acids long. Germline CDR1 and CDR2: WNHNN and SYGVQD (reference sequence). CDR3 residues: CASSEGLLAGGYNEQFF. CDR3 nucleotides: TGCGCCAGCAGTGAGGGGTTATTGGCGGGAGGGTACAATGAGCAGTTCTTC.

This clonotype was counted at least ten times. The rearrangement joins TRBV27 to TRBJ2-2; no clear D gene. The V gene lost 7 bases and the J gene lost 2 bases, with 11 bases spanning the gap. From germline, CDR1 is MNHEY and CDR2 SMNVEV (reference sequence). The CDR3 is made up of 14 amino acids. The CDR3 spells CASTHSTNTGELFF. The CDR3 nucleotides are TGTGCCAGCACGCACTCGACAAACACCGGGGAGCTGTTTTTT.

Many counts were recorded for this clonotype. CDR3 nucleotide sequence: TGTGCCAGCAATGGACTAGCGGGAGCTTACGAGCAGTACTTC. Translating gives CASNGLAGAYEQYF. The chain couples TRBV6-1 to TRBJ2-7, with 13 bases that match TRBD2. CDR3 length equals 14 residues. Unmatched junction bases numbered 4, after V lost 7 bases and J lost 4 bases. Germline lookup yields CDR1 MNHNS and CDR2 SASEGT.

V and J are TRBV7-8 and TRBJ2-3, with TRBD2 matching 9 bases. Germline CDR1 reads SGHVS; CDR2 reads FQNEAQ. The CDR3 is 17 residues long. Unmatched junction bases numbered 12, after V lost 5 bases and J lost 3 bases. CDR3 nucleotide sequence: TGTGCCAGCAGCGCCACCGGGACTAGCATCGGGACAGATACGCAGTATTTT. It encodes CASSATGTSIGTDTQYF.

This sequence joins TRBV12-3 or TRBV12-4 and TRBJ1-4; maybe TRBD1 (5 bases). The CDR3 is made up of 11 amino acids. Between the trimmed V and J ends, which lost 7 bases and 11 bases, there was a span of 11 bases. CDR3 protein: CASKGVQKLFF. In nucleotides, the CDR3 is TGTGCCAGCAAAGGGGTCCAGAAACTGTTTTTT.

The chain carries TRBV7-2 and TRBJ2-1, with D possibly being TRBD2 (6 bases). V was pared by 8 bases and J by 5 bases, with 13 bases between. Germline V CDR1 and CDR2: SGHTA, FQGNSA. CDR3 length equals 13 residues. The CDR3 region is CASAREPNNEQFF. The CDR3 DNA reads TGTGCCAGCGCCCGGGAGCCAAACAATGAGCAGTTCTTC.